This TCR beta chain was sequenced in a study of beta chain features in type 1 diabetes. Study-wide results and limits: TCRB CDR3s from Type 1 diabetes patients were moderately but significantly shorter in all four CD4+ subsets. There were fewer insertions and more deletions at the VDJ junctions of type 1 diabetes patients.

Trimming stripped 4 bases from V and 1 base from J, with 4 bases between. CDR1 and CDR2 from the germline V gene are DFQATT and SNEGSKA (reference sequence). The CDR3 consists of 11 residues. As to this clone: What it recognizes is unknown.

Expressed TCRB transcripts were sequenced because the isolated RNA had all been reverse transcribed beforehand. Some clones are missing from TCRdb's copy, which holds only in-frame ones; the method was immunoSEQ multiplex PCR. The sample holds almost 350,000 clones; over 7% are singletons and the top ten take roughly 1%. The chain couples TRBV20-1 to TRBJ1-2; D ambiguous. Sequenced sample: central memory CD4+ T cells from blood. The source of this sequence is a man aged 25 to 40 with type 1 diabetes. The CDR3 DNA follows: TGCAGTGCTAATTTTAACTATGGCTACACCTTC. This sequence encodes CSANFNYGYTF.